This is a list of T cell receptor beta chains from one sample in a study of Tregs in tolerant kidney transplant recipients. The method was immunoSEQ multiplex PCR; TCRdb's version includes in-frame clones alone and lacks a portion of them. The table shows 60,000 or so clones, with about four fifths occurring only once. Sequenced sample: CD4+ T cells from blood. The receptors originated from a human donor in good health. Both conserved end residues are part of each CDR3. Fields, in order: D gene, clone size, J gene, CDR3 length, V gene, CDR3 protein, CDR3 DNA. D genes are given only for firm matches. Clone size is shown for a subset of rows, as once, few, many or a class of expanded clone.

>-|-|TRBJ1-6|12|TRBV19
CASSRGNSPLHF
TGTGCCAGTAGCAGGGGTAATTCACCCCTCCACTTT
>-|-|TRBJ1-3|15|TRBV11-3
CASSLYSGYGNTIYF
TGTGCCAGCAGCTTATATTCGGGTTATGGAAACACCATATATTTT
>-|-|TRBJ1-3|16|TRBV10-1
CASSPNHQGPGNTIYF
TGCGCCAGCAGTCCGAACCACCAGGGCCCTGGAAACACCATATATTTT
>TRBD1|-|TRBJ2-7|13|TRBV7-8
CASSVDRGYEQYF
TGTGCCAGCAGCGTGGACAGGGGGTACGAGCAGTACTTC
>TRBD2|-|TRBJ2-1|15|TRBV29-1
CSVERLAGNAYEQFF
TGCAGCGTTGAACGCCTAGCGGGGAACGCGTATGAGCAGTTCTTC
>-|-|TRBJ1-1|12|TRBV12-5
CASGLEGAEAFF
TGTGCTAGTGGTTTAGAGGGGGCTGAAGCTTTCTTT
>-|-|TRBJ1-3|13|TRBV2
CASSVMGVDTIYF
TGTGCCAGCAGTGTAATGGGGGTTGACACCATATATTTT
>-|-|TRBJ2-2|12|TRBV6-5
CASSRFPGELFF
TGTGCCAGCAGTCGATTTCCCGGGGAGCTGTTTTTT
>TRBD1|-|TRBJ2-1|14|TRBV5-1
CASSLGTGENEQFF
TGCGCCAGCAGTTTAGGGACAGGGGAAAATGAGCAGTTCTTC
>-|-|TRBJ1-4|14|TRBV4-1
CASSQDPSNEKLFF
TGCGCCAGCAGCCAAGATCCCAGTAATGAAAAACTGTTTTTT
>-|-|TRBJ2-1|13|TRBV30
CAWREHSYNEQFF
TGTGCCTGGCGGGAGCACTCCTACAATGAGCAGTTCTTC
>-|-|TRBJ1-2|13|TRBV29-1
CSAATHSRYGYTF
TGCAGCGCCGCAACCCACTCCCGCTATGGCTACACCTTC
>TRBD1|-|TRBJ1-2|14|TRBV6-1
CASSPGTGGYGYTF
TGTGCCAGCAGCCCCGGGACAGGGGGCTATGGCTACACCTTC
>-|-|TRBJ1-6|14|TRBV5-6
CASSSRYNNSPLHF
TGTGCCAGCAGCAGCAGGTATAATAATTCACCCCTCCACTTT
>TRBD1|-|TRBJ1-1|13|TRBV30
CAWSVQGSTEAFF
TGTGCCTGGAGTGTACAGGGGAGCACTGAAGCTTTCTTT
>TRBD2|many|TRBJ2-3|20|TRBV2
CASSETVGLGLADSTDTQYF
TGTGCCAGCAGTGAAACGGTGGGGTTGGGACTAGCGGATAGCACAGATACGCAGTATTTT
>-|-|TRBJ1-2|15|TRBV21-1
CASSKGGRSWDSYTF
TGTGCCAGCAGCAAAGGCGGCAGGTCATGGGACAGCTACACCTTC
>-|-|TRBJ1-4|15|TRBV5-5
CASSFGDLGFEKLFF
TGTGCCAGCAGCTTCGGGGATCTCGGTTTCGAAAAACTGTTTTTT
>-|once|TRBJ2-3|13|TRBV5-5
CASSRTGLDTQYF
TGTGCCAGCAGCCGAACAGGGTTAGATACGCAGTATTTT
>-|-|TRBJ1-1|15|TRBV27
CASSLRQQGGTEAFF
TGTGCCAGCAGTTTACGACAACAGGGAGGGACTGAAGCTTTCTTT
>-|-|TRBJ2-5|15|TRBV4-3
CASSQDRTGKETQYF
TGCGCCAGCAGCCAAGATCGTACAGGCAAAGAGACCCAGTACTTC
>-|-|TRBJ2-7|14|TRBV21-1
CASSKYVGHYEQYF
TGTGCCAGCAGTAAATACGTGGGCCACTACGAGCAGTACTTC
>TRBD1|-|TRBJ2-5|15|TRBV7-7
CASSQIRGLRETQYF
TGTGCTAGCAGCCAAATCAGGGGGCTAAGAGAGACCCAGTACTTC
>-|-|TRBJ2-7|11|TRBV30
CAWGGFYEQYF
TGTGCCTGGGGTGGTTTCTACGAGCAGTACTTC
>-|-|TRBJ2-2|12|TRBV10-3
CAIQKTTGELFF
TGTGCCATCCAGAAAACCACCGGGGAGCTGTTTTTT
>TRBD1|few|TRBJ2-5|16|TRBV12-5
CASGLRPGQGGETQYF
TGTGCTAGTGGTTTGCGACCGGGACAGGGAGGAGAGACCCAGTACTTC
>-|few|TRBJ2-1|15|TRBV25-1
CASSERERSYNEQFF
TGTGCCAGCAGTGAGAGGGAGCGTTCCTACAATGAGCAGTTCTTC
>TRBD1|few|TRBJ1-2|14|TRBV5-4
CASSRGQGTYGYTF
TGTGCCAGCAGCCGTGGACAGGGGACCTATGGCTACACCTTC
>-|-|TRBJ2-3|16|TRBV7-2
CASSQVGGRKTDTQYF
TGTGCCAGCAGCCAGGTGGGGGGACGAAAAACAGATACGCAGTATTTT
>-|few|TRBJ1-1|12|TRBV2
CASTHSNTEAFF
TGTGCCAGCACACACTCGAACACTGAAGCTTTCTTT
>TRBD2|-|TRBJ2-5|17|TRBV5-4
CASSLVGFYGRFETQYF
TGTGCCAGCAGCTTGGTAGGCTTTTACGGGAGGTTTGAGACCCAGTACTTC
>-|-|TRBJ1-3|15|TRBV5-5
CASSSQGGFGNTIYF
TGTGCCAGCAGCTCCCAGGGAGGCTTTGGAAACACCATATATTTT
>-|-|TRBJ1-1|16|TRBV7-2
CASSLSGTRKNTEAFF
TGTGCCAGCAGCTTAAGTGGGACAAGGAAAAACACTGAAGCTTTCTTT
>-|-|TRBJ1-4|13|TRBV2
CASSLGPNEKLFF
TGTGCCAGCTCCCTGGGCCCTAATGAAAAACTGTTTTTT
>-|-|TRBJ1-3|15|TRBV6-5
CASSYSTASGNTIYF
TGTGCCAGCAGTTACTCGACAGCTTCGGGAAACACCATATATTTT
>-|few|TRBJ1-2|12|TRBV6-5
CASSPQGHGYTF
TGTGCCAGCAGTCCTCAGGGACATGGCTACACCTTC
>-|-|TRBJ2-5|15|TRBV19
CASKLVASAAETQYF
TGTGCCAGTAAACTAGTAGCCTCCGCGGCGGAGACCCAGTACTTC
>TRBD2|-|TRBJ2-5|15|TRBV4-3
CASSQQTSAEETQYF
TGCGCCAGCAGCCAACAGACTAGCGCGGAAGAGACCCAGTACTTC
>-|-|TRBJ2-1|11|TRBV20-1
CSAISTDQRFF
TGCAGTGCTATAAGTACCGACCAGCGGTTCTTC
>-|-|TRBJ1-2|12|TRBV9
CASSVGGQSYTF
TGTGCCAGCAGCGTAGGGGGTCAAAGCTACACCTTC
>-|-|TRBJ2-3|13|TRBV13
CASRELSTDTQYF
TGTGCCAGCAGAGAACTTAGCACAGATACGCAGTATTTT
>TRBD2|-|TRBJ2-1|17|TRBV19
CASSIDSQRGGRNEQFF
TGTGCCAGTAGTATAGATTCCCAGCGGGGGGGCCGCAATGAGCAGTTCTTC
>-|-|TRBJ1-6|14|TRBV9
CASNPGGNNSPLHF
TGTGCCAGCAACCCGGGGGGAAATAATTCACCCCTCCACTTT
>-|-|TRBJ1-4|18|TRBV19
CASSMSGAISSGNEKLFF
TGTGCCAGTAGTATGTCGGGGGCGATTAGTAGCGGTAATGAAAAACTGTTTTTT
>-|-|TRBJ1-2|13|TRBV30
CAWRVQGTYGYTF
TGTGCCTGGAGGGTACAAGGGACCTATGGCTACACCTTC
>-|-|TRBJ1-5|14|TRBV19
CASSRRNGNQPQHF
TGTGCCAGTAGTCGCCGTAACGGCAATCAGCCCCAGCATTTT
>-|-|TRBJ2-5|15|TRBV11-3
CASSLATAIGRTQYF
TGTGCCAGCAGCTTAGCGACGGCGATAGGTCGGACCCAGTACTTC
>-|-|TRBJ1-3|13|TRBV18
CASSPDGGNTIYF
TGTGCCAGCTCTCCTGACGGTGGAAACACCATATATTTT
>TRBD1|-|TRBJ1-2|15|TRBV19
CASLDRDFSNYGYTF
TGTGCCAGTCTCGACAGGGACTTCTCTAACTATGGCTACACCTTC
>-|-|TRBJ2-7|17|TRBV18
CASSPPSQVLTRYEQYF
TGTGCCAGCTCACCACCGTCCCAAGTTCTCACCCGCTACGAGCAGTACTTC
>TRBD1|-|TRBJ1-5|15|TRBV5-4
CASRCNGQGGQPQHF
TGTGCCAGCAGATGTAACGGACAGGGTGGGCAGCCCCAGCATTTT
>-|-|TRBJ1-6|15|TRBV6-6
CASSYSRGNNSPLHF
TGTGCCAGCAGTTACTCCCGGGGAAATAATTCACCCCTCCACTTT
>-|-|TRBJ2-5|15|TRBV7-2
CASSSSARARGTQYF
TGTGCCAGCAGCTCCAGCGCGAGGGCTAGGGGGACCCAGTACTTC